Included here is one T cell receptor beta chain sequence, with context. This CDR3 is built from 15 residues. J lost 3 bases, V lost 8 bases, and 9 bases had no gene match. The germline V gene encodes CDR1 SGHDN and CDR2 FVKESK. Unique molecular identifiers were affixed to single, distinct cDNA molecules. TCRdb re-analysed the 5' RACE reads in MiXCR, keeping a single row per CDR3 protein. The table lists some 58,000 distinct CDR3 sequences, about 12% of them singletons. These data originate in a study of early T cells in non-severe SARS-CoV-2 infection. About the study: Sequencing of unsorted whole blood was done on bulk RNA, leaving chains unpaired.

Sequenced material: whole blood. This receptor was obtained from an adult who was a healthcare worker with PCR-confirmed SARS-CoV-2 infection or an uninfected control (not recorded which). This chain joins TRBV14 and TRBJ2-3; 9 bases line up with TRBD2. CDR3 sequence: CASRGSGGPTDTQYF. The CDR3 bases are TGTGCCAGCCGCGGTAGCGGGGGACCAACAGATACGCAGTATTTT.